Included here is one T cell receptor (beta chain) sequence, with context. The antigen is undetermined. This entry comes from a study of cytomegalovirus exposure and HLA in healthy donors. Overall study results and limits: One later analysis reportedly identified an Asian-associated ancestry cluster that showed fewer N-insertions than the 666-donor mean.

PCR used 60 Vbeta primers and 13 Jbeta primers. Repertoires were generated with immunoSEQ multiplex PCR, while TCRdb's copy carries only in-frame clones and drops some. The sample includes about 100,000 clones, about three quarters of them seen just once. Trimming shortened V by 2 bases and J by 6 bases, and 12 bases separated the two germline ends. The CDR3 totals 14 residues. Germline CDR1 and CDR2: SGHRS and YFSETQ. The receptor's source is a young woman in good health and CMV-seropositive. The rearrangement uses TRBV5-1 and TRBJ2-4, with D unresolved. What was sequenced was PBMCs. CDR3 loop: CASSFGQEVNIQYF. Written as DNA, the CDR3 is TGCGCCAGCAGCTTTGGTCAGGAAGTAAACATTCAGTACTTC.